The clone carrying this T cell receptor (beta chain) appeared many times. The antigen is unknown. Described time point: newly diagnosed GD, antithyroid drugs for less than 3 months. Generation of the TCR library employed RNA extracted from PBMCs. As collected, the peripheral blood samples measured around 9 milliliters each and went into EDTA tubes. In building TCR beta libraries, iRepertoire HTBI primers were used together with Arm-PCR of CDR3 regions. Each CDR3 protein gets one entry after TCRdb re-called the multiplex PCR reads with MiXCR. In the table there are about 440,000 distinct CDR3 sequences, 14% to 15% of which are singletons. This record comes from a study of regulatory T cells in long-lasting Graves disease. Study-wide findings and caveats: Results may be inaccurate due to the small sample size. TCR diversity was lower in persistent than newly diagnosed Graves' disease.

This CDR3 is built from 16 residues. The junction had 11 bases not matched to a gene; V was cut back by 6 bases and J by 4 bases. Germline assignment: CDR1 LGHDT and CDR2 YNNKEL (reference sequence). These same records also appear under a second study, on T cells in Graves' hyperthyroidism and ophthalmopathy. As that study records: The model's output predicted ophthalmopathy at a median of about 6.5 months prior to onset.

The sample consisted of peripheral blood mononuclear cells (PBMCs), taken at new diagnosis, from a patient treated with antithyroid drugs. The receptor was isolated from a woman in her 30s with Graves disease. This chain connects TRBV3-1 to TRBJ2-3; TRBD2 aligns across 9 bases. As DNA, the CDR3 is TGTGCCAGCAGGGATTCCGGGACTAGCAGGTCAGATACGCAGTATTTT. Protein product: CASRDSGTSRSDTQYF.